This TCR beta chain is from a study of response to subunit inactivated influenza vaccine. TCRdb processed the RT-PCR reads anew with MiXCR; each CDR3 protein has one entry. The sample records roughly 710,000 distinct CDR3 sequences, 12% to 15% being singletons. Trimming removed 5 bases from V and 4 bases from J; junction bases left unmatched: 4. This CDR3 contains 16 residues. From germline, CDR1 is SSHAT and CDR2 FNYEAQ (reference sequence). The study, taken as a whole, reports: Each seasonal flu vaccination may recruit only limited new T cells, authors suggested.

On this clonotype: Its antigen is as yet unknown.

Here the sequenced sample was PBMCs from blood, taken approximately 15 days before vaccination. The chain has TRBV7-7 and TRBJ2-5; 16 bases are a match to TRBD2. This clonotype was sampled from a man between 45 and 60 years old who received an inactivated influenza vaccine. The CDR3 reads CASSKGLAGGLETQYF. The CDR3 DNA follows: TGTGCCAGCAGCAAGGGACTAGCGGGAGGGTTAGAGACCCAGTACTTC.